A single sample is the source of the 25 T cell receptor beta chains below, sequenced in a study of cytomegalovirus exposure and HLA in healthy donors. Amplification used 60 Vbeta primers and 13 Jbeta primers. Clones were read by immunoSEQ multiplex PCR, and TCRdb kept only the in-frame ones, dropping some. Altogether 150,000 to 200,000 clones are present, around 80% being singletons, with the ten largest covering more than 0.5%. The sequenced sample was PBMCs. These receptor sequences come from a woman between 50 and 59 years old in good health and CMV-seronegative.

DNA of the CDR3: TGTGCCAGCAGCCCGGACACGAGCACAGATACGCAGTATTTT. Translating gives CASSPDTSTDTQYF. This rearrangement joins TRBV5-4 to TRBJ2-3, with D possibly matching TRBD1 (5 bases). The CDR3 has 14 amino acids. Deletions cut 4 bases from V and 0 bases from J, with 9 bases between. CDR1 and CDR2 from the germline V gene are SGHNT and YYREEE (reference sequence).

V is TRBV18 and J is TRBJ2-5; TRBD1 matches at 8 bases. Trimming took 1 base from V and 4 from J; bases not matched to a gene: 5. In germline, CDR1 is KGHSH, CDR2 LQKENI. CDR3 length equals 15 residues. The CDR3 here is CASSPLTGVLETQYF. CDR3 coding DNA: TGTGCCAGCTCACCACTGACAGGGGTACTAGAGACCCAGTACTTC.

The V and J genes are TRBV19 and TRBJ2-7; TRBD2 is a possible D gene (6 bases). Trimming took 3 bases from V and 3 from J, leaving 15 bases between them. CDR3 length: 15 amino acids. Germline V CDR1 and CDR2: LNHDA, SQIVND (reference sequence). DNA of the CDR3: TGTGCCAGTAGTATTCGTAGTAGCGGAGGCTACGAGCAGTACTTC. It encodes CASSIRSSGGYEQYF.

The genes are TRBV6-5 and TRBJ2-3, with D perhaps matching TRBD1 (6 bases). The CDR3 extends over 14 amino acids. V lost 6 bases, J lost 5 bases, and 15 bases lay in between. CDR1 and CDR2 from the germline V gene are MNHEY and SVGAGI. The CDR3 bases are TGTGCCAGCAGAAAGGCACGAGGGGGAGATACGCAGTATTTT. Protein: CASRKARGGDTQYF.

The chain employs TRBV2 and TRBJ2-5; no clear D gene. With 8 bases removed from V and 1 base from J, the gap between germline ends came to 11 bases. The CDR3 runs 13 residues. In germline, CDR1 is SNHLY, CDR2 FYNNEI. The CDR3 sequence is CASCVHFQETQYF. The CDR3 DNA is TGTGCCAGCTGCGTCCATTTCCAAGAGACCCAGTACTTC.

The chain links TRBV6-9 to TRBJ2-2; 7 bases are a match to TRBD2. Trimming cost V 4 bases and J 0 bases; bases outside gene matches: 8. This CDR3 is 17 amino acids long. In germline, CDR1 is MNHGY, CDR2 SVAAGI. The CDR3 loop is CASSSHRGEPNTGELFF. The CDR3 nucleotides are TGTGCCAGCAGTTCCCACCGGGGGGAGCCGAACACCGGGGAGCTGTTTTTT.

CDR3 sequence reads: CASSLAGREQFF. CDR3 nucleotides: TGTGCCAGCAGTTTGGCAGGTAGAGAGCAGTTCTTC. The genes are TRBV28 and TRBJ2-1; D gene uncertain. Trimming stripped 3 bases from V and 10 bases from J, with 10 bases between. The germline V gene encodes CDR1 MDHEN and CDR2 SYDVKM. CDR3 length equals 12 residues.

The CDR3 reads CASSTDSSGNTIYF. CDR3 DNA: TGTGCCAGCAGCACGGACAGCTCTGGAAACACCATATATTTT. The J gene is TRBJ1-3, the V gene TRBV5-4, with a tentative D call TRBD1 (6 bases). This CDR3 is built from 14 residues. The V gene lost 4 bases and the J gene lost 0 bases, with 8 bases spanning the gap. Germline V gene sequence: CDR1 SGHNT, CDR2 YYREEE (reference sequence).

Worth noting for this clone: A junction boundary mismatches the germline segment, possibly from a read error. The CDR3 nucleotides read TGCAGCGTTGGGGTAGCGGCGACGCTTAACTTC. Its protein is CSVGVAATLNF. The chain joins TRBV29-1 to TRBJ2-5, with D perhaps matching TRBD2 (6 bases). The CDR3 is made up of 11 amino acids. Germline V CDR1 and CDR2: SQVTM, ANQGSEA.

This chain joins TRBV5-6 and TRBJ2-7; D is possibly TRBD1 (6 bases). The CDR3 has 16 residues. Germline loops: CDR1 SGHDT, CDR2 YYEEEE. V lost 0 bases, J lost 2 bases, and 15 bases lay in between. The CDR3 nucleotides read TGTGCCAGCAGCTTGGCCCCCGGCAGGGGCCCCTACGAGCAGTACTTC. This gives the protein CASSLAPGRGPYEQYF.

The rearrangement links TRBV4-1 to TRBJ2-1, with 8 bases that match TRBD2. The germline V gene has CDR1 MGHRA and CDR2 YSYEKL. Germline trimming cut 4 bases from V and 3 bases from J; bases unmatched to any gene: 5. The CDR3 consists of 15 residues. The CDR3 coding sequence is TGCGCCAGCAGCCCCTTGGGACTAGGCTACAATGAGCAGTTCTTC. Amino acids: CASSPLGLGYNEQFF.

The J gene is TRBJ2-7, the V gene TRBV6-6; D remains ambiguous. Germline V gene data show CDR1 as MNHNY and CDR2 as SVGAGI (reference sequence). Deletions cut 4 bases from V and 1 base from J, with 8 bases between. The CDR3 loop spans 13 amino acids. The CDR3 DNA sequence: TGTGCCAGCAGTTTGAGCCCTTCCTACGAGCAGTACTTC. This encodes CASSLSPSYEQYF.

This chain connects TRBV27 to TRBJ1-1, with TRBD1 matching 8 bases. This CDR3 is built from 15 residues. The V gene end was trimmed by 5 bases and the J gene end by 6 bases; junction bases not matched to a gene: 11. Germline CDR1 and CDR2: MNHEY and SMNVEV (reference sequence). The CDR3: CASSPTTGAGSEAFF. The CDR3 DNA follows: TGTGCCAGCAGTCCAACGACAGGGGCGGGATCTGAAGCTTTCTTT.

This clone was detected only a few times. V gene TRBV29-1 combines with J gene TRBJ1-1, with 8 bases aligning to TRBD1. CDR1 and CDR2 from the germline V gene are SQVTM and ANQGSEA. The length of the CDR3 is 14 residues. Losses at the gene ends were 7 bases for V and 1 base for J; bases not matched to a gene: 8. CDR3 residues: CSAITGGWNTEAFF. The CDR3 DNA follows: TGCAGCGCCATAACAGGGGGATGGAACACTGAAGCTTTCTTT. The full variable domain, in which reference TRBV29-1 and TRBJ1-1 provide the parts outside the CDR3, is SAVISQKPSRDICQRGTSLTIQCQVDSQVTMMFWYRQQPGQSLTLIATANQGSEATYESGFVIDKFPISRPNLTFSTLTVSNMSPEDSSIYLCSAITGGWNTEAFFGQGTRLTVV.

The chain is built from TRBV7-2 and TRBJ1-1; no reliable D call. CDR1 and CDR2 (germline): SGHTA, FQGNSA. The CDR3 sequence is 12 residues long. With 5 bases removed from V and 2 bases from J, the gap between germline ends came to 6 bases. CDR3 residues: CASSRLNTEAFF. The DNA for the CDR3 is TGTGCCAGCAGCCGTCTCAACACTGAAGCTTTCTTT.

V usage is TRBV5-1 and J usage is TRBJ1-5; TRBD1 is a possible D gene (6 bases). CDR3 length: 13 residues. CDR1 and CDR2 (germline): SGHRS, YFSETQ. The V gene lost 1 base and the J gene lost 8 bases, with 10 bases spanning the gap. CDR3 in amino acids: CASSLTGSEPQHF. CDR3 DNA sequence: TGCGCCAGCAGCTTGACAGGGTCTGAGCCCCAGCATTTT.

This chain joins TRBV5-6 and TRBJ1-5; 9 bases match TRBD1. Germline loops: CDR1 SGHDT, CDR2 YYEEEE. The CDR3 is made up of 15 amino acids. Losses at the gene ends were 4 bases for V and 3 bases for J; bases not matched to a gene: 5. CDR3 sequence (DNA): TGTGCCAGCAGCCCCGGGACAGGGTTCAATCAGCCCCAGCATTTT. This translates into CASSPGTGFNQPQHF.

The V and J genes are TRBV29-1 and TRBJ2-1, with a possible D match to TRBD2 (5 bases). This CDR3 has 11 amino acids. Trimming removed 6 bases at V and 5 bases at J, with 8 bases between. The germline gives CDR1 SQVTM, CDR2 ANQGSEA. The CDR3 DNA follows: TGCAGCGTCGTGGGAGACAATGAGCAGTTCTTC. Protein product: CSVVGDNEQFF.

There are many counts of this clone. The chain joins TRBV10-2 to TRBJ1-1; TRBD1 matches 8 bases. The CDR3 loop spans 14 amino acids. The V and J ends lost 4 bases and 5 bases, in that order; junction bases with no gene match: 6. Germline values: CDR1 WSHSY, CDR2 SAAADI. This CDR3 reads CASSGPTGGTEAFF. CDR3 DNA: TGCGCCAGCAGTGGCCCAACAGGGGGAACTGAAGCTTTCTTT.

The V and J genes are TRBV2 and TRBJ1-1; D is perhaps TRBD1 (5 bases). The V gene's germline CDR1 is SNHLY and CDR2 FYNNEI. Trimming took 7 bases from V and 3 from J, leaving 15 bases between them. CDR3 length equals 14 residues. CDR3 nucleotides: TGTGCCAGCACCGCGGACAATCGGGACACTGAAGCTTTCTTT. This gives the protein CASTADNRDTEAFF. The full variable domain, with the rest looked up from reference TRBV2 and TRBJ1-1, is EPEVTQTPSHQVTQMGQEVILRCVPISNHLYFYWYRQILGQKVEFLVSFYNNEISEKSEIFDDQFSVERPDGSNFTLKIRSTKLEDSAMYFCASTADNRDTEAFFGQGTRLTVV.

The chain joins TRBV27 to TRBJ2-2, with D maybe TRBD2 (5 bases). The CDR3 length is 16 residues. Per the germline V gene, CDR1 is MNHEY and CDR2 is SMNVEV (reference sequence). V gave up 2 bases and J gave up 4 bases, with 14 bases separating them. In nucleotides, the CDR3 is TGTGCCAGCAGTTTAAGGGCGGGCGGACTCACCGGGGAGCTGTTTTTT. Residues: CASSLRAGGLTGELFF.

The DNA for the CDR3 is TGTGCCAGCAGTCCCCAGGGTGGGAAGGACACCGGGGAGCTGTTTTTT. Amino acids: CASSPQGGKDTGELFF. V gene TRBV6-6 combines with J gene TRBJ2-2, with D maybe TRBD1 (5 bases). This CDR3 is 16 amino acids long. The germline V gene encodes CDR1 MNHNY and CDR2 SVGAGI (reference sequence). Deletions cut 5 bases from V and 3 bases from J, with 16 bases between.

J is TRBJ1-1 and V is TRBV9, with no clear D. V lost 4 bases and J lost 8, with 18 bases in between. This CDR3 region has 14 residues. Per germline, CDR1 SGDLS and CDR2 YYNGEE. The CDR3 reads CASSPQTEPGEAFF. In DNA, the CDR3 is TGTGCCAGCAGCCCCCAAACGGAGCCCGGAGAAGCTTTCTTT.

The chain employs TRBV27 and TRBJ2-1; 8 nucleotides match TRBD1. V gave up 3 bases and J gave up 9 bases; unmatched junction bases: 10. This CDR3 spans 15 amino acids. Germline V CDR1 and CDR2: MNHEY, SMNVEV (reference sequence). This CDR3 is CASSLGDRGIGEQFF. In DNA, the CDR3 is TGTGCCAGCAGTTTGGGAGACAGGGGTATCGGTGAGCAGTTCTTC.

The chain has TRBV18 and TRBJ1-1, with TRBD1 as a possible D gene (6 bases). CDR1 is KGHSH and CDR2 is LQKENI in the germline V gene. The CDR3 consists of 15 residues. V lost 0 bases to trimming and J lost 5 bases, with 13 bases between them. The CDR3 DNA sequence: TGTGCCAGCTCACCACCGTCGGCTAGGGGGACTGAAGCTTTCTTT. Amino acid sequence: CASSPPSARGTEAFF.